These 24 T cell receptor beta chains were sequenced from one sample in a study of immune heterogeneity within non-small cell lung tumors. Template input, which was bulk tumor genomic DNA, totaled 600 ng per sample. Primary tumors were biopsied several times each, far apart, intraoperatively. Curative surgical treatment was performed in patients who had newly diagnosed, untreated non-small cell lung cancer. Multiplex PCR relied on 32 V and 13 J primers to amplify TCR beta CDR3. TCRdb redid the calling of the multiplex PCR reads with MiXCR, one entry per CDR3 protein. The sample carries approximately 6,300 distinct CDR3 sequences, 20% to 25% recorded once. Input material: lung tumor tissue. The origin of the receptors is a female donor with non-small cell lung cancer.

The chain carries TRBV6-2 or TRBV6-3 and TRBJ2-1; D might be TRBD2 (6 bases). V was trimmed by 6 bases and J by 4 bases, leaving 16 bases between them. The germline CDR1 and CDR2 sequences are MNHEY and SVGEGT. The CDR3 is made up of 15 amino acids. The CDR3 DNA reads TGTGCCAGCAGCCCCCTCGGACTAATATACAATGAGCAGTTCTTC. Protein: CASSPLGLIYNEQFF.

Relative to its sample, this clonotype is medium-sized. The genes are TRBV7-9 and TRBJ1-6, with D possibly matching TRBD1 (6 bases). The germline CDR1 and CDR2 sequences are SEHNR and FQNEAQ (reference sequence). The V end was cut by 5 bases, the J end by 9 bases, with 20 bases between. The length of the CDR3 is 16 residues. Here the CDR3 reads CASSSNTGSAISPLHF. For the CDR3, the DNA is TGTGCCAGCAGCAGTAATACAGGGTCCGCGATTTCACCCCTCCACTTT.

In its sample, this clonotype was seen a few times. V usage is TRBV5-6 and J usage is TRBJ2-1, with TRBD2 as a possible D gene (5 bases). V shed 2 bases and J shed 5 bases, with 14 bases lying between them. Germline lookup yields CDR1 SGHDT and CDR2 YYEEEE. The CDR3 sequence is 15 residues long. Here the CDR3 DNA reads TGTGCCAGCAGCTTTAGGCCCGGGGAACACAATGAGCAGTTCTTC. Encoded protein: CASSFRPGEHNEQFF.

The rearrangement uses TRBV24-1 and TRBJ1-1; 7 positions match TRBD1. Trimming at V came to 4 bases and at J to 5 bases, leaving 3 bases not matched to a gene. Per germline, CDR1 KGHDR and CDR2 SFDVKD. The CDR3 spans 13 residues. CDR3 sequence reads: CATSEPQGTEAFF. The CDR3 DNA follows: TGTGCCACCAGTGAGCCACAGGGGACTGAAGCTTTCTTT.

This chain joins TRBV20-1 and TRBJ2-5, with 16 nucleotides matching TRBD2. V dropped 7 bases and J dropped 7; count of bases not matched to a gene: 12. CDR3 length: 16 residues. From germline, CDR1 is DFQATT and CDR2 SNEGSKA (reference sequence). The CDR3 protein is CSVPPLGLAGGGTQYF. CDR3 nucleotides: TGCAGTGTTCCACCCCTGGGACTAGCGGGGGGGGGGACCCAGTACTTC.

This clonotype is judged medium-sized. This sequence joins TRBV20-1 and TRBJ1-2; D gene ambiguous. CDR1 and CDR2 from the germline V gene are DFQATT and SNEGSKA (reference sequence). The CDR3 is 12 residues long. Trimming shortened V by 0 bases and J by 4 bases, and 6 bases separated the two germline ends. The CDR3 spells CSARDRVYGYTF. CDR3 nucleotide sequence: TGCAGTGCTAGAGATCGGGTCTATGGCTACACCTTC.

This clonotype was seen more than once but under ten times. The chain uses TRBV9 and TRBJ2-4; D might be TRBD2 (5 bases). The CDR3 length is 16 residues. Trimming removed 1 base from V and 1 base from J, with 12 bases in between. Germline-derived CDR1 and CDR2 are SGDLS and YYNGEE. The CDR3: CASSVRETGAKNIQYF. DNA of the CDR3: TGTGCCAGCAGCGTACGGGAAACCGGTGCCAAAAACATTCAGTACTTC. Full variable domain (outside the CDR3, taken from reference TRBV9 and TRBJ2-4): DSGVTQTPKHLITATGQRVTLRCSPRSGDLSVYWYQQSLDQGLQFLIQYYNGEERAKGNILERFSAQQFPDLHSELNLSSLELGDSALYFCASSVRETGAKNIQYFGAGTRLSVL.

J is TRBJ2-7 and V is TRBV4-1, with 7 bases fitting TRBD2. The germline CDR1 and CDR2 sequences are MGHRA and YSYEKL. The CDR3 is 15 amino acids. V was pared by 1 base and J by 4 bases, with 7 bases of the junction left unmatched. The CDR3 reads CASSQVATSEYEQYF. The CDR3, as DNA: TGCGCCAGCAGCCAAGTAGCCACTAGCGAATACGAGCAGTACTTC.

This clonotype was seen only once. The chain employs TRBV7-9 and TRBJ2-7, with 9 bases fitting TRBD2. The CDR3 is 15 amino acids. The V segment lost 3 bases and the J segment 4 bases; nucleotides outside the gene matches: 7. Per the germline V gene, CDR1 is SEHNR and CDR2 is FQNEAQ (reference sequence). The CDR3 is CASSFPVAGDYEQYF. Written as DNA, the CDR3 is TGTGCCAGCAGCTTCCCGGTAGCGGGAGATTACGAGCAGTACTTC. Full variable domain (rest looked up from reference TRBV7-9 and TRBJ2-7): DTGVSQNPRHKITKRGQNVTFRCDPISEHNRLYWYRQTLGQGPEFLTYFQNEAQLEKSRLLSDRFSAERPKGSFSTLEIQRTEQGDSAMYLCASSFPVAGDYEQYFGPGTRLTVT.

This clonotype was detected a few times. V gene TRBV28 combines with J gene TRBJ2-3, with 7 bases fitting TRBD2. The trim removed 6 bases at V and 1 base at J, leaving 4 bases unmatched. This CDR3 has 14 residues. Germline V gene lookup returns CDR1 MDHEN and CDR2 SYDVKM. Here the CDR3 reads CASRRTSGTDTQYF. Written as DNA, the CDR3 is TGTGCCAGCAGGAGGACTAGTGGCACAGATACGCAGTATTTT.

The CDR3: CSASPSGSGTDTQYF. As DNA, the CDR3 is TGCAGTGCTAGCCCTAGCGGGAGTGGTACAGATACGCAGTATTTT. The chain joins TRBV20-1 to TRBJ2-3, with TRBD2 identical over 10 bases. The CDR3 runs 15 residues. V trimming: 3 bases; J trimming: 3 bases; junction bases outside the gene matches: 6. Germline V lookup: CDR1 DFQATT, CDR2 SNEGSKA (reference sequence).

This clonotype qualifies as medium-sized. The chain is built from TRBV12-3 or TRBV12-4 and TRBJ2-7, with D unresolved. Deletions cut 3 bases from V and 5 bases from J, with 11 bases between. The CDR3 has 13 amino acids. The CDR3 protein is CASSFSKGDEQYF. The CDR3 coding sequence is TGTGCCAGCAGTTTCTCGAAAGGTGACGAGCAGTACTTC.

This clonotype counts as medium-sized. V and J are TRBV28 and TRBJ1-2; D gene unclear. There are 13 residues in the CDR3. Germline values: CDR1 MDHEN, CDR2 SYDVKM. The V end was cut by 6 bases, the J end by 4 bases, with 12 bases between. The CDR3 DNA sequence: TGTGCCAGCAGGGCTTCACAGCTCTATGGCTACACCTTC. Its translation: CASRASQLYGYTF.

This clonotype is labeled medium-sized. The chain links TRBV6-2 or TRBV6-3 to TRBJ1-1; no clear D gene. This CDR3 is 14 amino acids long. Germline-derived CDR1 and CDR2 are MNHEY and SVGEGT. The V end lost 0 bases, the J end lost 0 bases, and 5 bases lay between the germline ends. The CDR3 DNA sequence: TGTGCCAGCAGTTACTCGATCCTGAACACTGAAGCTTTCTTT. It yields the protein CASSYSILNTEAFF.

This clonotype was detected a few times. The gene calls are TRBV6-1 and TRBJ1-5, with 7 nucleotides matching TRBD1. J was trimmed by 5 bases and V by 6 bases; bases with no gene match: 4. Germline CDR1 reads MNHNS; CDR2 reads SASEGT. This CDR3 is built from 13 residues. The CDR3 loop reads CASSRTGDQPQHF. In nucleotides, the CDR3 is TGTGCCAGCAGCCGGACAGGTGATCAGCCCCAGCATTTT.

The chain carries TRBV11-3 and TRBJ2-3; TRBD2 matches 12 bases. This CDR3 contains 16 residues. Germline V lookup: CDR1 SGHNT, CDR2 YENEEA. With 5 bases clipped from V and 6 bases from J, the junction kept 9 bases outside the gene matches. The CDR3 coding sequence is TGTGCCAGCAGCCCCGGACTAGCGGGACTCGCGGATACGCAGTATTTT. Its protein is CASSPGLAGLADTQYF.

The chain uses TRBV5-1 and TRBJ2-1; the D call may be TRBD1 or TRBD2 (7 bases each). The better agreement between TRBJ2-5 and the DNA end casts doubt on the J call. The CDR3 covers 14 residues. The germline V gene has CDR1 SGHRS and CDR2 YFSETQ. CDR3 coding DNA: TGCGCCAGCAGCTTGGCAGGGGGAGGGGAGACCCAGTACTTC. It encodes CASSLAGGGETQYF.

This clonotype was observed a handful of times. The genes are TRBV6-4 and TRBJ1-6; the D is unclear. CDR1 is MRHNA, CDR2 SNTAGT, per germline. The ends were cut back, 5 bases at V and 7 bases at J, with 9 bases in the middle. The CDR3 consists of 13 residues. This CDR3 reads CASSMEANSPLHF. The CDR3 DNA reads as TGTGCCAGCAGTATGGAGGCCAATTCACCCCTCCACTTT.

By share of the sample, this clonotype is medium-sized. The CDR3 nucleotides read TGTGCCAGCAGTTACGAAGGACAGGGGGCCCCGGACACCGGGGAGCTGTTTTTT. Translating gives CASSYEGQGAPDTGELFF. V gene TRBV6-5 combines with J gene TRBJ2-2; 11 nucleotides align to TRBD1. The ends lost 2 bases at V and 3 bases at J; junction bases unmatched: 8. This CDR3 has 18 amino acids. Germline V gene data show CDR1 as MNHEY and CDR2 as SVGAGI.

This chain connects TRBV7-9 to TRBJ2-2; 8 positions match TRBD1. V shed 5 bases and J 5 bases; nucleotides not matched to a gene: 10. Germline CDR1 SEHNR, CDR2 FQNEAQ (reference sequence). The CDR3 has 16 amino acids. This chain's CDR3 is CASSLPTGVGTGELFF. The CDR3 DNA reads TGTGCCAGCAGCCTCCCGACAGGGGTTGGGACCGGGGAGCTGTTTTTT.

The CDR3 reads CSVQASYGLASEQYF. CDR3 sequence (DNA): TGCAGCGTCCAAGCTAGCTACGGACTCGCCAGCGAGCAGTACTTC. V gene TRBV29-1 combines with J gene TRBJ2-7; D perhaps matches TRBD2 (5 bases). The length of the CDR3 is 15 residues. CDR1 is SQVTM, CDR2 ANQGSEA, per germline. V lost 6 bases to trimming and J lost 6 bases, with 24 bases between them.

By sample share, this clonotype is medium-sized (0.01 to 0.1%). The chain joins TRBV6-6 to TRBJ2-7; D uncertain. The germline gives CDR1 MNHNY, CDR2 SVGAGI (reference sequence). The CDR3 has 12 amino acids. V lost 0 bases to trimming and J lost 6 bases, with 6 bases between them. CDR3 protein: CASSYSVVEQYF. CDR3 nucleotide sequence: TGTGCCAGCAGTTACTCGGTCGTCGAGCAGTACTTC.

As for this clonotype: This may arise from a read error, as a much more abundant clone is one base away. This chain joins TRBV12-3 or TRBV12-4 and TRBJ2-2, with D uncertain. CDR3 length: 14 residues. The DNA of the CDR3 is TGTGCCAGCAGTTCCGGCCTGAACAGCGGGGAGCTGTTTTTT. It yields the protein CASSSGLNSGELFF.

This clonotype was picked up a small number of times. This chain connects TRBV12-3 or TRBV12-4 to TRBJ2-5; maybe TRBD2 (6 bases). The CDR3 runs to 15 residues. Trimming pared 8 bases from V and 5 bases from J, leaving 21 bases between. The CDR3 DNA reads TGTGCCAGCCTTGGGGGGACTGTCGAATGGGAGACCCAGTACTTC. Translated, it gives CASLGGTVEWETQYF.